This TCR beta chain was documented in a study of tumor-infiltrating lymphocytes in oesophageal squamous cell carcinoma. TCRdb itself ran the PCR reads through MiXCR, one entry per CDR3 protein. There are 20,000 to 25,000 distinct CDR3 sequences in the sample; approximately 34% occur only once, and about 18% lies in the top ten. The germline CDR1 and CDR2 sequences are MNHNS and SASEGT. This CDR3 is built from 11 residues. In the case of this clonotype: Possible read error: a much larger clone is one base away.

The receptor comes from a female donor with esophageal squamous cell carcinoma. The sequenced sample was esophageal tumor tissue. The chain uses TRBV6-1 and TRBJ2-3; unclear D gene. The end of the DNA is better explained by TRBJ2-7, so the J call may be wrong. The CDR3 nucleotides read TGTGCCAGCAGTCTCGGCAATGAGCAGTACTTC. This gives the protein CASSLGNEQYF.